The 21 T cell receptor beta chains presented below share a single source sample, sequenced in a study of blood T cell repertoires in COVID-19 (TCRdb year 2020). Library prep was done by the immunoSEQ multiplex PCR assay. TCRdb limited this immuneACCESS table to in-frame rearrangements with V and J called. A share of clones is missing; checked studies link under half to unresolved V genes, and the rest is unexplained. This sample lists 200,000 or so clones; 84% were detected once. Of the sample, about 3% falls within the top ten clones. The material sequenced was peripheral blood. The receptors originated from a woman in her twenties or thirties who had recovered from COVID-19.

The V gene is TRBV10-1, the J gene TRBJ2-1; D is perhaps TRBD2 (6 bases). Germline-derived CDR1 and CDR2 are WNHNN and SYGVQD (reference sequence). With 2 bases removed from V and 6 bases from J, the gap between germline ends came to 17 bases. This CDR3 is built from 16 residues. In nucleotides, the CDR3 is TGCGCCAGCAGTGAGGATATCTCTAGCGAGCGCAATGAGCAGTTCTTC. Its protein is CASSEDISSERNEQFF.

CDR3 DNA sequence: TGCATCACTGACAGAAACAATGAGCAGTTCTTC. This encodes CITDRNNEQFF. The rearrangement links TRBV20-1 to TRBJ2-1; D perhaps matches TRBD1 (5 bases). The CDR3 length is 11 residues. In germline, CDR1 is DFQATT, CDR2 SNEGSKA (reference sequence).

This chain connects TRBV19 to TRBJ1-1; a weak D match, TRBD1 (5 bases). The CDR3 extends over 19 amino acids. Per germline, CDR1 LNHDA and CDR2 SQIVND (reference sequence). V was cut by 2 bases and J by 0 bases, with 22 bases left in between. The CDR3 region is CASSIMGRRGFVMNTEAFF. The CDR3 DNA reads TGTGCCAGTAGTATAATGGGCCGGAGGGGTTTTGTTATGAACACTGAAGCTTTCTTT. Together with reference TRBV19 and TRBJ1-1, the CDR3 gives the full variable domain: DGGITQSPKYLFRKEGQNVTLSCEQNLNHDAMYWYRQDPGQGLRLIYYSQIVNDFQKGDIAEGYSVSREKKESFPLTVTSAQKNPTAFYLCASSIMGRRGFVMNTEAFFGQGTRLTVV.

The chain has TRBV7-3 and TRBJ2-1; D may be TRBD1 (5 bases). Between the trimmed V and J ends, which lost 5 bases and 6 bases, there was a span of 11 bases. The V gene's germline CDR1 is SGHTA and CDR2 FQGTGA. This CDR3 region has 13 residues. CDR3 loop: CASSPQGVNEQFF. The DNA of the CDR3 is TGTGCCAGCAGCCCCCAAGGGGTCAATGAGCAGTTCTTC.

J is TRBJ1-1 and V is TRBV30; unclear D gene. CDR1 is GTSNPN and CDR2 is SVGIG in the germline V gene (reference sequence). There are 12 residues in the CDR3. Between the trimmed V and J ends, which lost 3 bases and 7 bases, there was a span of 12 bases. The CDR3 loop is CAWSSGRIEAFF. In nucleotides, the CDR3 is TGTGCCTGGAGCTCGGGGAGGATTGAAGCTTTCTTT.

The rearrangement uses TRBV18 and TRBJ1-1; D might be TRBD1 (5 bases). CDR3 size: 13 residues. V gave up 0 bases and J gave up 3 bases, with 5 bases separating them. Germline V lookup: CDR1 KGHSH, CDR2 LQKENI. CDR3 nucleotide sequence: TGTGCCAGCTCACCACCGGGGCACACTGAAGCTTTCTTT. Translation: CASSPPGHTEAFF. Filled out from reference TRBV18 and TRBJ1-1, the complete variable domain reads NAGVMQNPRHLVRRRGQEARLRCSPMKGHSHVYWYRQLPEEGLKFMVYLQKENIIDESGMPKERFSAEFPKEGPSILRIQQVVRGDSAAYFCASSPPGHTEAFFGQGTRLTVV.

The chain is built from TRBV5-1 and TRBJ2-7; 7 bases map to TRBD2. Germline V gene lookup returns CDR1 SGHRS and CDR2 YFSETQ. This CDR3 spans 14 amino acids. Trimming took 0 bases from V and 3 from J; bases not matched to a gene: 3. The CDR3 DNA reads TGCGCCAGCAGCTTGGGGGGCGGGAGCTACGAGCAGTACTTC. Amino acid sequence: CASSLGGGSYEQYF.

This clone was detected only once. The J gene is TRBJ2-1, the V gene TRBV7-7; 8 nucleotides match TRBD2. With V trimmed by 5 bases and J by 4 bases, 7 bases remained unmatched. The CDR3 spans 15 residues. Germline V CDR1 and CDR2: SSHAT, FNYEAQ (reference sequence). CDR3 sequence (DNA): TGTGCCAGCAGCATCAGCGGGAGCGGTTACAATGAGCAGTTCTTC. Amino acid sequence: CASSISGSGYNEQFF.

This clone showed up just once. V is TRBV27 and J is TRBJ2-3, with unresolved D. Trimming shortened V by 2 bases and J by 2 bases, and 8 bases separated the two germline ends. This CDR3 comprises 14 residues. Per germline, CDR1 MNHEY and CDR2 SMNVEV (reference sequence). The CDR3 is CASSLGHYTDTQYF. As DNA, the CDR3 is TGTGCCAGCAGTTTAGGTCACTACACAGATACGCAGTATTTT.

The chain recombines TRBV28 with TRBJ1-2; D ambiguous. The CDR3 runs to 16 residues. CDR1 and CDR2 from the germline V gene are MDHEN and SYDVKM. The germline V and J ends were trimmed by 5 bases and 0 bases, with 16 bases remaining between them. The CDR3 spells CASSPPQRETNYGYTF. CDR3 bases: TGTGCCAGCAGTCCGCCCCAGCGGGAAACTAACTATGGCTACACCTTC.

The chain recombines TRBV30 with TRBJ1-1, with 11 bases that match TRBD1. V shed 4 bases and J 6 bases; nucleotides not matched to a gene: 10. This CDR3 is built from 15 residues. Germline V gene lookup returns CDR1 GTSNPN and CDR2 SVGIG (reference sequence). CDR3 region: CAWIGDRGIRAEAFF. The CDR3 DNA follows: TGTGCCTGGATTGGGGACAGGGGGATCAGGGCTGAAGCTTTCTTT.

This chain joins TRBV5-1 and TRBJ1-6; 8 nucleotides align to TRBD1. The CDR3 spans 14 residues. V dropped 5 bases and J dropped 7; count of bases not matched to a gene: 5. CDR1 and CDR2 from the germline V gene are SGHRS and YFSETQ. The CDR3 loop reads CASSPGQENSPLHF. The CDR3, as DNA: TGCGCCAGCAGTCCGGGACAGGAGAATTCACCCCTCCACTTT.

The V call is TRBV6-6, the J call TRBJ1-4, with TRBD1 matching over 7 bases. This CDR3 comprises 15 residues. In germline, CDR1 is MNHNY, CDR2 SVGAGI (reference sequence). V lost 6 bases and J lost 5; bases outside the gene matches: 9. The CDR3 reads CASRGQGDRNEKLFF. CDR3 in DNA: TGTGCCAGCAGGGGGCAGGGGGATAGAAATGAAAAACTGTTTTTT.

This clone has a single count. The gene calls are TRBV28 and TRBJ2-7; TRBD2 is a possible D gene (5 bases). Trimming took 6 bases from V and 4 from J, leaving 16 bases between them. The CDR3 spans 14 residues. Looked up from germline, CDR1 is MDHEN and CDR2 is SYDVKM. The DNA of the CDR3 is TGTGCCAGCAGCAACCCACTAGGTTTGTACGAGCAGTACTTC. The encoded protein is CASSNPLGLYEQYF. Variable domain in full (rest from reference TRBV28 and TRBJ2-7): DVKVTQSSRYLVKRTGEKVFLECVQDMDHENMFWYRQDPGLGLRLIYFSYDVKMKEKGDIPEGYSVSREKKERFSLILESASTNQTSMYLCASSNPLGLYEQYFGPGTRLTVT.

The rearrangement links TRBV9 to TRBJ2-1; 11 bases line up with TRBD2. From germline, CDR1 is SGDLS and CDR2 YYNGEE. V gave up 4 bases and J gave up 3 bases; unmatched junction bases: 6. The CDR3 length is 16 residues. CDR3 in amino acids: CASSPLAGGFYNEQFF. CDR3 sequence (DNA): TGTGCCAGCAGCCCCCTAGCGGGAGGTTTCTACAATGAGCAGTTCTTC.

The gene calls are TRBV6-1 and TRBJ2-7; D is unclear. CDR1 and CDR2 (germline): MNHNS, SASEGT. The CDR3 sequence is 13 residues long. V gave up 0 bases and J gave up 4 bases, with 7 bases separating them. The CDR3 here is CASSEAVLYEQYF. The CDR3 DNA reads TGTGCCAGCAGTGAAGCCGTACTTTACGAGCAGTACTTC.

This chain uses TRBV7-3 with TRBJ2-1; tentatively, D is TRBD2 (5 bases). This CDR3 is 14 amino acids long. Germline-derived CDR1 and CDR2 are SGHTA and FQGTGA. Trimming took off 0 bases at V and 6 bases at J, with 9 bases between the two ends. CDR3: CASSLTSEINEQFF. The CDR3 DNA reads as TGTGCCAGCAGCTTAACTAGCGAAATCAATGAGCAGTTCTTC.

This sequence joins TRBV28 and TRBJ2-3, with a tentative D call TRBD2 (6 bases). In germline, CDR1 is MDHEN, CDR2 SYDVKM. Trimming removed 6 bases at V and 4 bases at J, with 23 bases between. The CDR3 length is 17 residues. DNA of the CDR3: TGTGCCAGCAGCCTGAGAACTAGCCCCCGAGGAGCAGATACGCAGTATTTT. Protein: CASSLRTSPRGADTQYF.

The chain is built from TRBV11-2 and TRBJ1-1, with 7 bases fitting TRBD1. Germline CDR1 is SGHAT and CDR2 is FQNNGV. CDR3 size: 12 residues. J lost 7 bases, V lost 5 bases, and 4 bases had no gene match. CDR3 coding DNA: TGTGCCAGCAGCCTGGGACAGTTTGAAGCTTTCTTT. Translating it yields CASSLGQFEAFF.

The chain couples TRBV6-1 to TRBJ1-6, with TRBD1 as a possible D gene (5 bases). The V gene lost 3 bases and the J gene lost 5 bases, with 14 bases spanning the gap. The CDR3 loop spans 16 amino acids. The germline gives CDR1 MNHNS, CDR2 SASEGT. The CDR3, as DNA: TGTGCCAGCAGTGAGGCGGGGGGGGAGGATAATTCACCCCTCCACTTT. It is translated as CASSEAGGEDNSPLHF.

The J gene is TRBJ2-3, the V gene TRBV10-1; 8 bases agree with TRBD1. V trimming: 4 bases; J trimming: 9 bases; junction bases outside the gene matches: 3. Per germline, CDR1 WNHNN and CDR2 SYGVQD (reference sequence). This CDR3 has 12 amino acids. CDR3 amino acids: CASSGTGNTQYF. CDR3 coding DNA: TGCGCCAGCAGTGGGACAGGGAACACGCAGTATTTT.